This T cell receptor (beta chain) was observed in a study of cytomegalovirus exposure and HLA in healthy donors. Clones were read by immunoSEQ multiplex PCR, and TCRdb kept only the in-frame ones, dropping some. The sample shows fewer than 85,000 clones, about 96% of them seen only once. The donors were part of the validation cohort of around 110 subjects. That cohort was separate from the first cohort, which comprised 670 or so subjects. CDR1 is LNHDA and CDR2 is SQIVND in the germline V gene (reference sequence). This CDR3 spans 15 amino acids. The junction had 8 bases not matched to a gene; V was cut back by 6 bases and J by 2 bases.

This TCR came from a woman aged 18-29 years in good health and CMV-seronegative. The gene calls are TRBV19 and TRBJ2-7; 9 nucleotides align to TRBD1. The sample was PBMCs. The CDR3 spells CASRPGDRDTYEQYF. DNA of the CDR3: TGTGCCAGTAGGCCAGGGGACAGGGATACCTACGAGCAGTACTTC.